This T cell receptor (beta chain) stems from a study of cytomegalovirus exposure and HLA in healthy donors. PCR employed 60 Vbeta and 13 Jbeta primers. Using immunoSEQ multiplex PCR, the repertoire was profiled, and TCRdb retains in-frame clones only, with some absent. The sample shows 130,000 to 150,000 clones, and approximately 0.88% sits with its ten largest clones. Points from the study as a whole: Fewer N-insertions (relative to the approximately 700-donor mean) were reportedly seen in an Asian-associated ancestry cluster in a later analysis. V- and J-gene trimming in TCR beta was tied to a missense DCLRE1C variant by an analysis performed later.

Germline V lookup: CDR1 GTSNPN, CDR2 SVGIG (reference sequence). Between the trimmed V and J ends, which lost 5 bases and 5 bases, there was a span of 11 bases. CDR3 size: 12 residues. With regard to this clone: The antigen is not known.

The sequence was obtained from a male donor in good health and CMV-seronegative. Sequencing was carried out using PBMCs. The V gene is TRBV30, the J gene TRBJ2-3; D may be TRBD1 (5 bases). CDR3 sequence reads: CAWSRQGDTQYF. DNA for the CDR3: TGTGCCTGGTCCAGGCAGGGAGATACGCAGTATTTT.